What follows is one T cell receptor beta chain and its context. The assay used deep level. Some clones are missing from TCRdb's copy, which holds only in-frame ones; the method was immunoSEQ multiplex PCR. This table has around 2,000,000 clones, around 96% appearing once. The entry originates in a study of shared clonotypes between healthy human individuals. CDR1 and CDR2 (germline): MNHNS, SASEGT. The V segment lost 1 base and the J segment 5 bases; nucleotides outside the gene matches: 14. The CDR3 loop spans 18 amino acids. The naive CD8 subset, CD45RO-negative cells positively selected for CCR7, excluded terminally differentiated effector memory CD45RA+ cells.

This clonotype was obtained from a man aged 18 to 30 in good health. This chain joins TRBV6-1 and TRBJ2-1; 7 nucleotides align to TRBD2. Specimen: naive CD8+ T cells sorted from blood. DNA of the CDR3: TGTGCCAGCAGTGAAGATAGACTAGCCCCCCCCTATCACAATGAGCAGTTCTTC. Its translation is CASSEDRLAPPYHNEQFF.